The sequence of this T cell receptor (beta chain) was determined in a study of T cells in Graves' hyperthyroidism and ophthalmopathy. General observations from the study: Peripheral blood also featured most of the thyroid clonotypes expanded above 0.001.

This clonotype was counted only a few times. What it binds is not known. Clinicians diagnosed patients from clinical symptoms, serum thyroxine and TRAb, thyroid ultrasound and orbital computed tomography. The TCR beta CDR3 regions underwent amplification using RNA transcripts as the source. The HTBI primer set served for first-round RT-PCR of the TCR CDR3. Each CDR3 protein is one row after TCRdb ran MiXCR on the multiplex PCR reads. The table lists more than 500,000 distinct CDR3 sequences, 14% to 15% of them singletons. Germline trimming cut 5 bases from V and 3 bases from J; bases unmatched to any gene: 7. The CDR3 runs 16 residues.

The clonotype comes from a woman aged 35 to 49 with Graves' ophthalmopathy. The chain combines TRBV12-3 or TRBV12-4 with TRBJ1-3; 10 bases are shared with TRBD1. Input material: blood. The CDR3 nucleotides read TGTGCCAGCAGTCCCCAAGACAGGGGGCTTGGAAACACCATATATTTT. Protein sequence: CASSPQDRGLGNTIYF.